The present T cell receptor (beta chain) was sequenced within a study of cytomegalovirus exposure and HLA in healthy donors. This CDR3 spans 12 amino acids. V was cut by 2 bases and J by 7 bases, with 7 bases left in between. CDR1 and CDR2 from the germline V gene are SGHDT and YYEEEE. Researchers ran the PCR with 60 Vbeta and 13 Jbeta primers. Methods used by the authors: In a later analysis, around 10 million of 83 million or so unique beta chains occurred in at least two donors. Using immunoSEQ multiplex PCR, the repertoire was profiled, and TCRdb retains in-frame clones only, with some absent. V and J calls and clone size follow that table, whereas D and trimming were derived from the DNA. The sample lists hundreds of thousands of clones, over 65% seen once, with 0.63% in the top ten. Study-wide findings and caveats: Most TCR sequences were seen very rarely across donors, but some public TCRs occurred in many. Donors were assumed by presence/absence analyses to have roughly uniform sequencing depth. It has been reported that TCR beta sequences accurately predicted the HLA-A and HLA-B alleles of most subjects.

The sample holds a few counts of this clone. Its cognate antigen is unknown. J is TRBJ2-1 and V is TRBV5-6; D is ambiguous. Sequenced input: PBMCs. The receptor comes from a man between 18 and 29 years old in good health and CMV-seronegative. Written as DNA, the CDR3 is TGTGCCAGCAGCTTCACCGGGAATGAGCAGTTCTTC. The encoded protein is CASSFTGNEQFF.